The clone carrying this TCR beta chain has just a few counts. These data originate in a study of identical twins. TCRdb called the 5' RACE reads again in MiXCR, with one record for every CDR3 protein. The sample holds about 530,000 distinct CDR3 sequences, nearly 15% seen once. Germline-derived CDR1 and CDR2 are SNHLY and FYNNEI. There are 15 residues in the CDR3. V was shortened by 6 bases and J by 4 bases, with 15 bases between the two germline ends. These data also formed part of another study, on yellow fever vaccine responses in identical twins.

The sequence derives from a woman younger than 35 in good health. Sequencing was performed on CD4+ T cells sorted from blood. The V call is TRBV2, the J call TRBJ1-4; tentative D call: TRBD1 (5 bases). This CDR3 reads CASREELGLNEKLFF. The CDR3 coding sequence is TGTGCCAGCAGGGAGGAATTGGGGCTTAATGAAAAACTGTTTTTT. Based on the CDR3 plus reference TRBV2 and TRBJ1-4, the full variable domain is EPEVTQTPSHQVTQMGQEVILRCVPISNHLYFYWYRQILGQKVEFLVSFYNNEISEKSEIFDDQFSVERPDGSNFTLKIRSTKLEDSAMYFCASREELGLNEKLFFGSGTQLSVL.